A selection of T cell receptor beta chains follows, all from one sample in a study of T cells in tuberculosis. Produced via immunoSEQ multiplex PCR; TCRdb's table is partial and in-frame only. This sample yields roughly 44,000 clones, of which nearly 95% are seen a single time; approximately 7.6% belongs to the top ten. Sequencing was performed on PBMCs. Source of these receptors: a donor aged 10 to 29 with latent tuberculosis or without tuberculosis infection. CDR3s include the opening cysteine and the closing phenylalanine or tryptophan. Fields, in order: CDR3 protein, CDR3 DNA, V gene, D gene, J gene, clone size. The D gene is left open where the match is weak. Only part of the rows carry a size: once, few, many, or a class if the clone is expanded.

CDR3: CASSLVRTDIQETQYF
DNA: TGCGCCAGCAGCTTGGTGAGGACAGATATTCAAGAGACCCAGTACTTC
V: TRBV5-1
D: NA
J: TRBJ2-5
size: NA

CDR3: CASSPTSGRHEQYF
DNA: TGTGCCAGCAGCCCGACTAGCGGGAGACACGAGCAGTACTTC
V: TRBV11-2
D: TRBD2
J: TRBJ2-7
size: NA

CDR3: CASSARTGLLFF
DNA: TGTGCCAGCAGCGCGAGGACAGGGCTGCTGTTTTTT
V: TRBV9
D: TRBD1
J: TRBJ1-4
size: NA

CDR3: CASSLEGRGEQYF
DNA: TGTGCCAGCAGCTTGGAGGGCAGGGGCGAGCAGTACTTC
V: TRBV5-6
D: NA
J: TRBJ2-7
size: NA

CDR3: CAGTGQVNTEAFF
DNA: TGTGCCGGAACGGGACAGGTGAACACTGAAGCTTTCTTT
V: TRBV6-6
D: TRBD1
J: TRBJ1-1
size: once

CDR3: CASTRWAAEVKYF
DNA: TGTGCCTCGACTCGGTGGGCGGCGGAGGTTAAGTACTTC
V: TRBV5-6
D: NA
J: TRBJ2-7
size: NA

CDR3: CAISEAPLGNEQFF
DNA: TGTGCCATCAGTGAAGCGCCATTAGGCAATGAGCAGTTCTTC
V: TRBV10-3
D: NA
J: TRBJ2-1
size: NA

CDR3: CASSEVPGGTQYF
DNA: TGTGCCAGCAGTGAAGTTCCCGGCGGGACCCAGTACTTC
V: TRBV6-1
D: NA
J: TRBJ2-5
size: NA

CDR3: CASSLMGSISGNTIYF
DNA: TGTGCCAGCAGCTTGATGGGCAGTATCTCTGGAAACACCATATATTTT
V: TRBV5-5
D: NA
J: TRBJ1-3
size: NA

CDR3: CASRAGGRDTGELFF
DNA: TGTGCCAGCAGAGCGGGGGGCCGGGACACCGGGGAGCTGTTTTTT
V: TRBV7-6
D: TRBD2
J: TRBJ2-2
size: NA

CDR3: CASSAGTGVQPQHF
DNA: TGTGCCAGCAGCGCAGGGACAGGGGTGCAGCCCCAGCATTTT
V: TRBV9
D: TRBD1
J: TRBJ1-5
size: NA

CDR3: CASSYSFWDSLNTEAFF
DNA: TGCGCCAGCAGCTACTCCTTTTGGGACAGCTTGAACACTGAAGCTTTCTTT
V: TRBV4-1
D: TRBD1
J: TRBJ1-1
size: once

CDR3: CAISDGLGARRSYEQYF
DNA: TGTGCCATCAGTGATGGATTGGGGGCCCGGCGCTCCTACGAGCAGTACTTC
V: TRBV10-3
D: NA
J: TRBJ2-7
size: NA

CDR3: CASSPEDRFTEAFF
DNA: TGTGCCAGCAGCCCCGAGGACAGGTTCACTGAAGCTTTCTTT
V: TRBV14
D: TRBD1
J: TRBJ1-1
size: NA

CDR3: CASSPRTSGSILRDTQYF
DNA: TGTGCCAGCAGCCCCCGGACTAGCGGGAGTATATTGAGGGATACGCAGTATTTT
V: TRBV7-2
D: TRBD2
J: TRBJ2-3
size: NA

CDR3: CASSYISGATNEKLFF
DNA: TGTGCCAGCAGTTATATTTCGGGGGCAACTAATGAAAAACTGTTTTTT
V: TRBV6-5
D: NA
J: TRBJ1-4
size: NA

CDR3: CASTPRDSPGNEQFF
DNA: TGTGCCAGCACCCCCCGGGACTCCCCTGGCAATGAGCAGTTCTTC
V: TRBV27
D: NA
J: TRBJ2-1
size: NA

CDR3: CASSRLGTGSSDTQYF
DNA: TGTGCCAGCAGCCGTCTCGGGACAGGGAGTAGTGATACGCAGTATTTT
V: TRBV5-6
D: TRBD1
J: TRBJ2-3
size: once

CDR3: CASPQTPLHF
DNA: TGCGCCAGCCCCCAAACTCCCCTCCACTTT
V: TRBV5-1
D: NA
J: TRBJ1-6
size: NA

CDR3: CASSSIPRDSSISPLHF
DNA: TGTGCCAGCAGCTCTATTCCCCGGGACAGCAGTATTTCACCCCTCCACTTT
V: TRBV5-4
D: TRBD1
J: TRBJ1-6
size: NA

CDR3: CASSQTRGANVLTF
DNA: TGTGCCAGCAGCCAAACCAGGGGGGCCAACGTCCTGACTTTC
V: TRBV7-3
D: NA
J: TRBJ2-6
size: once

CDR3: CASSLRRTGAYEQYF
DNA: TGTGCCAGCAGCTTAAGAAGGACAGGAGCCTACGAGCAGTACTTC
V: TRBV11-2
D: TRBD1
J: TRBJ2-7
size: NA

CDR3: CASSLDYWQFF
DNA: TGTGCCAGCAGCTTAGATTACTGGCAGTTCTTC
V: TRBV11-2
D: NA
J: TRBJ2-1
size: NA

CDR3: CASSSRQGVETEAFF
DNA: TGTGCCAGCAGCAGCAGACAGGGGGTAGAGACTGAAGCTTTCTTT
V: TRBV7-9
D: TRBD1
J: TRBJ1-1
size: NA

CDR3: CASSSPGSNYGYTF
DNA: TGTGCCAGCAGTTCCCCGGGATCTAACTATGGCTACACCTTC
V: TRBV6-5
D: NA
J: TRBJ1-2
size: NA

CDR3: CASSSRDRGKVEQFF
DNA: TGTGCCAGCAGTTCCCGGGACAGGGGTAAAGTTGAGCAGTTCTTC
V: TRBV6-5
D: TRBD1
J: TRBJ2-1
size: NA

CDR3: CASSRTGPGNTIYF
DNA: TGTGCCAGCAGCCGGACAGGGCCTGGAAACACCATATATTTT
V: TRBV6-1
D: TRBD1
J: TRBJ1-3
size: NA

CDR3: CASSLVGAAYEQYF
DNA: TGTGCCAGCAGCTTAGTAGGGGCCGCCTACGAGCAGTACTTC
V: TRBV11-2
D: NA
J: TRBJ2-7
size: NA

CDR3: CASSILAAVSGQPQHF
DNA: TGTGCCAGTAGTATTCTAGCAGCAGTCTCAGGTCAGCCCCAGCATTTT
V: TRBV19
D: NA
J: TRBJ1-5
size: NA

CDR3: CASSLAQGFSYEQYF
DNA: TGTGCCAGCAGCTTAGCCCAGGGTTTTTCCTACGAGCAGTACTTC
V: TRBV7-2
D: NA
J: TRBJ2-7
size: NA

CDR3: CASSGTAGRGYEQYF
DNA: TGTGCCAGCAGTGGGACGGCCGGTCGGGGGTACGAGCAGTACTTC
V: TRBV6-1
D: NA
J: TRBJ2-7
size: NA

CDR3: CASSPLGQGAGGYTF
DNA: TGTGCCAGCAGCCCCCTGGGACAGGGGGCGGGTGGCTACACCTTC
V: TRBV14
D: TRBD1
J: TRBJ1-2
size: NA

CDR3: CASTSRGGSGRIHEQYF
DNA: TGCGCCAGCACGTCTAGAGGGGGTAGCGGGAGGATACACGAGCAGTACTTC
V: TRBV5-1
D: TRBD2
J: TRBJ2-7
size: NA

CDR3: CASSVAQDTYGYTF
DNA: TGTGCCAGCAGCGTAGCACAGGACACCTATGGCTACACCTTC
V: TRBV9
D: NA
J: TRBJ1-2
size: NA

CDR3: CASSDPPSGGGMFLAQHF
DNA: TGTGCCAGCAGTGACCCTCCATCGGGAGGGGGCATGTTTCTGGCCCAGCATTTT
V: TRBV6-4
D: TRBD1
J: TRBJ1-5
size: NA

CDR3: CASSLGQGNIQYF
DNA: TGTGCCAGCAGCTTGGGCCAGGGAAACATTCAGTACTTC
V: TRBV5-6
D: NA
J: TRBJ2-4
size: once

CDR3: CASSLGEGEQFF
DNA: TGTGCCAGCAGCTTAGGGGAGGGTGAGCAGTTCTTC
V: TRBV7-6
D: TRBD2
J: TRBJ2-1
size: NA

CDR3: CATLPALSNNEQFF
DNA: TGTGCCACCCTACCCGCTTTATCTAACAATGAGCAGTTCTTC
V: TRBV5-4
D: NA
J: TRBJ2-1
size: NA

CDR3: CASSPTSASNIQYF
DNA: TGTGCCAGCAGTCCTACTAGCGCGTCAAACATTCAGTACTTC
V: TRBV6-1
D: TRBD2
J: TRBJ2-4
size: NA

CDR3: CASSLGESTVSEQYF
DNA: TGTGCCAGCAGCTTAGGAGAGTCCACCGTATCCGAGCAGTACTTC
V: TRBV11-2
D: NA
J: TRBJ2-7
size: NA

CDR3: CASSRRGGGSYNEQFF
DNA: TGTGCCAGCAGCCGTCGTGGCGGGGGCTCCTACAATGAGCAGTTCTTC
V: TRBV9
D: TRBD2
J: TRBJ2-1
size: NA

CDR3: CASSLGPGGKRTEAFF
DNA: TGTGCCAGCAGCTTAGGCCCAGGGGGGAAACGCACTGAAGCTTTCTTT
V: TRBV7-8
D: TRBD1
J: TRBJ1-1
size: NA

CDR3: CVSILPGTGNLYGYTF
DNA: TGTGTCAGTATCCTACCCGGGACAGGGAATTTATATGGCTACACCTTC
V: TRBV2
D: TRBD1
J: TRBJ1-2
size: NA

CDR3: CASTPGQGASETQYF
DNA: TGTGCCAGCACCCCGGGACAGGGGGCTTCAGAGACCCAGTACTTC
V: TRBV5-4
D: TRBD1
J: TRBJ2-5
size: NA

CDR3: CASSIGQGAFTNEKLFF
DNA: TGTGCCAGTAGTATAGGACAGGGGGCGTTCACTAATGAAAAACTGTTTTTT
V: TRBV19
D: TRBD1
J: TRBJ1-4
size: NA

CDR3: CASSLSLNTGELFF
DNA: TGCGCCAGCAGCCTTAGCCTAAACACCGGGGAGCTGTTTTTT
V: TRBV5-1
D: NA
J: TRBJ2-2
size: NA

CDR3: CASSSGQETQQETQYF
DNA: TGTGCCAGCAGCTCAGGACAGGAGACTCAACAAGAGACCCAGTACTTC
V: TRBV13
D: TRBD1
J: TRBJ2-5
size: once